This entry features one TCR beta chain sequence. Its antigen is currently unknown. This sample stems from a study of CD8+ T cells in alopecia areata. Study information: Tofacitinib was given for 6 to 18 months, then stopped for 6 months. Points from the study as a whole: Especially in alopecia totalis/universalis, lesional scalp showed greater clonality than normal scalp did.

Sequencing relied on a cDNA template that was reverse transcribed from extracted RNA. Sequencing used immunoSEQ multiplex PCR; TCRdb keeps in-frame clones, though not all of them. Of around 98,000 clones listed, about 45% were seen once; the top ten hold roughly 0.83%. V lost 5 bases and J 4 bases, leaving 7 bases between the germline ends. CDR3 size: 12 residues. Germline CDR1 reads SEHNR; CDR2 reads FQNEAQ (reference sequence). Sample: CD4+ T cells sorted from blood. This clonotype was obtained from a human donor with alopecia areata. The genes are TRBV7-9 and TRBJ2-3, with D hard to call. The CDR3 DNA reads as TGTGCCAGCAGCCTGGTGTCAGATACGCAGTATTTT. Protein product: CASSLVSDTQYF.